Sequencing of this T cell receptor beta chain was carried out in a study of shared clonotypes between healthy human individuals. Whole-study context: For every donor, three CD4 naive, three CD4 memory, two CD8 naive and one CD8 memory plates were used. The study's findings and limits: For sorted subsets, rarefaction showed incomplete sequencing despite large depth.

Several immunoSEQ plates held equal portions of the genomic DNA taken from each subset. Sorted-subset replicate PCRs used roughly 220 ng DNA, approximately 33,000 T cell genomes. Profiled with immunoSEQ multiplex PCR; TCRdb holds only in-frame clones, not every one. This table holds approximately 2.4 million clones, approximately 94% found once. This clone was observed a single time. Antigen: not known. This CDR3 is 16 amino acids long. V lost 1 base to trimming and J lost 2 bases, with 12 bases between them. Looked up from germline, CDR1 is SEHNR and CDR2 is FQNEAQ (reference sequence). The sequence was obtained from a man aged 18 to 29 in good health. This chain uses TRBV7-9 with TRBJ1-5, with D unclear. The sample comprised naive CD4+ T cells sorted from blood. The subset denotes: CD45RA+ positively selected. The CDR3 DNA sequence: TGTGCCAGCAGCTTAGGGGGAATGGCTGGCAATCAGCCCCAGCATTTT. Protein sequence: CASSLGGMAGNQPQHF. The full variable domain, rest sourced from reference TRBV7-9 and TRBJ1-5, is DTGVSQNPRHKITKRGQNVTFRCDPISEHNRLYWYRQTLGQGPEFLTYFQNEAQLEKSRLLSDRFSAERPKGSFSTLEIQRTEQGDSAMYLCASSLGGMAGNQPQHFGDGTRLSIL.